This T cell receptor beta chain is drawn from a study of regulatory T cells in long-lasting Graves disease. Time point indicated: persistent/refractory GD, antithyroid drugs over 5 years with positive TRAb. With RNA extracted from PBMCs as input, the TCR library was made. This clonotype was observed many times. This CDR3 comprises 13 residues. Germline values: CDR1 SNHLY, CDR2 FYNNEI. Deletions cut 11 bases from V and 2 bases from J, with 15 bases between. Library construction for TCR beta used iRepertoire HTBI primers and Arm-PCR of CDR3 regions. TCRdb fed the multiplex PCR reads into MiXCR, producing one record per CDR3 protein. The sample lists a few hundred thousand distinct CDR3 sequences, 20% to 25% occurring once.

The chain links TRBV2 to TRBJ1-2, with D perhaps matching TRBD1 (6 bases). Sequencing used peripheral blood mononuclear cells (PBMCs), obtained when the disease was refractory, from a patient treated with antithyroid drugs. This sequence originates from a woman between 35 and 50 years old with Graves disease. CDR3 in amino acids: CAGRQDYNYGYTF. The DNA for the CDR3 is TGTGCCGGTCGACAGGACTACAACTATGGCTACACCTTC.